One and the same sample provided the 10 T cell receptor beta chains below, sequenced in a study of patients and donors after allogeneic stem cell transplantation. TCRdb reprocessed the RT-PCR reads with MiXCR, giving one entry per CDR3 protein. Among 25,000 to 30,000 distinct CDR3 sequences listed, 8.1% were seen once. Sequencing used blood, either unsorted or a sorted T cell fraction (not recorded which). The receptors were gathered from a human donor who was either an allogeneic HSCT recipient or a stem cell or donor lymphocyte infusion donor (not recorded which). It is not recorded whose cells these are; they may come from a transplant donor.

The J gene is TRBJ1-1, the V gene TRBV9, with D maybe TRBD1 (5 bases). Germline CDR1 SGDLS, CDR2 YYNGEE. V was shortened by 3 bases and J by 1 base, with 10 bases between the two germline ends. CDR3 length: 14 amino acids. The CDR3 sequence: CASSATGQNTEAFF. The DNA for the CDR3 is TGTGCCAGCAGCGCCACCGGACAGAACACTGAAGCTTTCTTT.

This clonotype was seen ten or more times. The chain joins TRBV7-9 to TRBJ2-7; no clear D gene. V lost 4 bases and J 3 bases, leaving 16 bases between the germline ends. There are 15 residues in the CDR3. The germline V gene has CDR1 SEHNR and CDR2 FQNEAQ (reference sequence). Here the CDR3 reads CASSSQLSFVYEQYF. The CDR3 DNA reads TGTGCCAGCAGCTCCCAACTTTCTTTCGTCTACGAGCAGTACTTC.

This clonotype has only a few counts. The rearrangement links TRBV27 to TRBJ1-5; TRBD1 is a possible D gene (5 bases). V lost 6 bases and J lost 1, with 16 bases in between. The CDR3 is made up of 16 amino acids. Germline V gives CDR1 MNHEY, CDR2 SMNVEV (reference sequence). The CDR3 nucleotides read TGTGCCAGCAGAGCCGGGGGGGGATGGAGCAATCAGCCCCAGCATTTT. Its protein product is CASRAGGGWSNQPQHF.

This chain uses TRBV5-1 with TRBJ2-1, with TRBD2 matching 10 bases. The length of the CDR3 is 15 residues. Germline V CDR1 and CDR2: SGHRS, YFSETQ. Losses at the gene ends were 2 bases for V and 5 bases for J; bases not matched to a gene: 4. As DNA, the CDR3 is TGCGCCAGCAGCTTCCTAGCGGGAGTTGACAATGAGCAGTTCTTC. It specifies CASSFLAGVDNEQFF.

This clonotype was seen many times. CDR3 nucleotides: TGCAGTGCTAGAGATACTAGCGGGAGTTACTCCTACAATGAGCAGTTCTTC. This gives the protein CSARDTSGSYSYNEQFF. The chain uses TRBV20-1 and TRBJ2-1; 11 positions match TRBD2. Germline values: CDR1 DFQATT, CDR2 SNEGSKA (reference sequence). CDR3 length equals 17 residues. V gave up 0 bases and J gave up 0 bases; unmatched junction bases: 4.

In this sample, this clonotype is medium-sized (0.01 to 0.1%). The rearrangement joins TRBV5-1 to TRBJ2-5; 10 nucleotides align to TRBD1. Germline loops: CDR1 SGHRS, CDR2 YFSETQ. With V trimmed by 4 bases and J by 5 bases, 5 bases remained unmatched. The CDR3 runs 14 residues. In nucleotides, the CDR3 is TGCGCCAGCAGCGATCGACAGGGGGCTGAGACCCAGTACTTC. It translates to CASSDRQGAETQYF. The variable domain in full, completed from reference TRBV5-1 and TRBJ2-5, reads KAGVTQTPRYLIKTRGQQVTLSCSPISGHRSVSWYQQTPGQGLQFLFEYFSETQRNKGNFPGRFSGRQFSNSRSEMNVSTLELGDSALYLCASSDRQGAETQYFGPGTRLLVL.

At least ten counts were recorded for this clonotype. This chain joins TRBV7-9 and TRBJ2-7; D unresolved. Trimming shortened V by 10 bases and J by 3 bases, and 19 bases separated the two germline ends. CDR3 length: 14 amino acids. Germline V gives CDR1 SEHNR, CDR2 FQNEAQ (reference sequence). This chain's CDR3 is CATVPVREVYEQYF. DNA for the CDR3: TGTGCCACCGTGCCCGTTAGAGAGGTCTACGAGCAGTACTTC.

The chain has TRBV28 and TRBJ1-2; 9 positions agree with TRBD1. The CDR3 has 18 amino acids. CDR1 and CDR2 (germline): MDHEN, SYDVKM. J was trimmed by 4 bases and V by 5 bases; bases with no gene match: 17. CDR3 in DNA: TGTGCCAGCAGTCCCGGGACAGGGATGGCCATTTATGGCTATGGCTACACCTTC. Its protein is CASSPGTGMAIYGYGYTF.

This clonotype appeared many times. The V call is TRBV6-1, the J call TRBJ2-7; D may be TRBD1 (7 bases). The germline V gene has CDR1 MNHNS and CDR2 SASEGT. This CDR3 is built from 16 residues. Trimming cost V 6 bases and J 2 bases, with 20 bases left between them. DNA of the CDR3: TGTGCCAGCAGACCCAGGGGGGTGGATGGGCCCTACGAGCAGTACTTC. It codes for CASRPRGVDGPYEQYF.

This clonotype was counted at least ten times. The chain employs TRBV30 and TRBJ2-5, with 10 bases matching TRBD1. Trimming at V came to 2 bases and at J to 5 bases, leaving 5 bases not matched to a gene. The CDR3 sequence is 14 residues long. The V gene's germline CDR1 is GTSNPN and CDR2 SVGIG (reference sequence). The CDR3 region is CAWSRQGAQETQYF. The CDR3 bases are TGTGCCTGGAGTCGACAGGGGGCTCAGGAGACCCAGTACTTC.